This section outlines one T cell receptor beta chain sequence together with its context. Its antigen is not known. Sorting of unstimulated PBMCs yielded separate CD3+CD4+ and CD3+CD8+ fractions. Data came from immunoSEQ multiplex PCR; TCRdb stores just in-frame clones and leaves some out. This repertoire shows roughly 55,000 clones, roughly 83% found once; its top ten account for about 8.1%. This CDR3 contains 12 residues. Between the trimmed V and J ends, which lost 4 bases and 9 bases, there was a span of 12 bases. CDR1 and CDR2 (germline): SGHTA, FQGNSA. The data originate from a study of T cell clones after liver transplantation. At the level of the study: Until 12-24 months post-transplant, subjects got standard immunosuppression and no induction.

Overall study findings and caveats: Post-transplant, graft-donor-reactive CD4 TCRbeta sequences in blood dropped significantly in most of the 8 subjects. These preliminary findings come from unstandardized post-transplant sampling times.

This clonotype was sampled from a human donor who received a liver transplant. This chain uses TRBV7-2 with TRBJ2-5; TRBD2 might be the D (5 bases). The sequenced sample was CD4+ T cells from blood, obtained before liver transplant. This CDR3 reads CASSSGLSAQYF. DNA of the CDR3: TGTGCCAGCAGCTCCGGACTTAGTGCCCAGTACTTC.